This entry is about one TCR beta chain. The target antigen is unknown. This entry comes from a study of vaccination effects on CD4 cells after COVID-19. Study conclusions and caveats: In healthy vaccinees, only 1 of 255 vaccine-induced clones cross-reacted with common cold coronaviruses. By a late point after vaccination, infection- and vaccine-induced clones had shrunk markedly through clonal contraction.

Clones were read by immunoSEQ multiplex PCR, and TCRdb kept only the in-frame ones, dropping some. The table lists roughly 34,000 clones, 82% of them singletons. In the ViraFEST assay, antigen-specific CD4+ clonotypes were identified by expansion after peptide-pool stimulation. Isolation of CD4+ T cells took place after approximately 10 days of culture. As their vaccination, participants received two doses of either BNT162b2 or mRNA-1273. After approximately 2 million PBMC were placed in each well, they were cultured with about 10 IU/ml IL-2 and roughly 10 ug/ml peptides. Both day 3 and day 7 saw half the medium replaced with IL-2 medium. The CDR3 loop spans 14 amino acids. Per the germline V gene, CDR1 is MDHEN and CDR2 is SYDVKM. After removal of 7 bases from V and 6 bases from J, the junction contained 11 bases not matched to a gene.

Source: CD4+ T cells from PBMCs cultured with HCoV-NL63 spike peptides, taken after COVID-19 vaccination. The chain recombines TRBV28 with TRBJ1-2; TRBD1 matches 7 bases. The sequence was collected from a human donor who received a COVID-19 vaccine. Some clones in this sample may be carry-over from other donors' samples. DNA of the CDR3: TGTGCCAGCACCCATGGTGACAGGGAAAATGGCTACACCTTC. It codes for CASTHGDRENGYTF.